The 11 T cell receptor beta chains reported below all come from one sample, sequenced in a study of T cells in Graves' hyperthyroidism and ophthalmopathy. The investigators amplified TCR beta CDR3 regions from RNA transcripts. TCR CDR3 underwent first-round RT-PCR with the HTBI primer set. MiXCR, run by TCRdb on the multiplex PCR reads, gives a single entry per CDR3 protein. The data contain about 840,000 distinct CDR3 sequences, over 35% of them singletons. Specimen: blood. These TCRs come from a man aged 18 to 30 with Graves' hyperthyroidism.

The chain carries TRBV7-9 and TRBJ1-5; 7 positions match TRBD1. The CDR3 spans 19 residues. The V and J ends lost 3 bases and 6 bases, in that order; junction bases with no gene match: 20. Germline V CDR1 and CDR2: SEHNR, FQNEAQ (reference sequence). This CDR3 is CASSFRGTNTQGNGQPQHF. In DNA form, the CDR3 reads TGTGCCAGCAGCTTTAGAGGAACCAACACACAGGGGAATGGTCAGCCCCAGCATTTT.

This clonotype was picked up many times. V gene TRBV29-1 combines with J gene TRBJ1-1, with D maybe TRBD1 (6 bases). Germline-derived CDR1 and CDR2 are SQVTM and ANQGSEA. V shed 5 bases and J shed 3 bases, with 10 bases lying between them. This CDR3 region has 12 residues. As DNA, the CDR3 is TGCAGCGTTTCAGGGGTTTACACTGAAGCTTTCTTT. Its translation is CSVSGVYTEAFF.

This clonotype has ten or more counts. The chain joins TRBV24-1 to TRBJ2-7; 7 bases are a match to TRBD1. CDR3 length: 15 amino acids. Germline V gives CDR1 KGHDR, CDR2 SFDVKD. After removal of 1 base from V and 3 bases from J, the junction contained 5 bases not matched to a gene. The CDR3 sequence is CATSDLGQVHYEQYF. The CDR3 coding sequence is TGTGCCACCAGTGATTTAGGACAGGTTCACTACGAGCAGTACTTC.

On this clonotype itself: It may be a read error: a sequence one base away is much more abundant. The DNA for the CDR3 is TGTGCCAGCACCTCAGGGGTGGGCTATGGCTACACCTTC. It specifies CASTSGVGYGYTF. The chain joins TRBV27 to TRBJ1-2; maybe TRBD1 (6 bases). Germline V gives CDR1 MNHEY, CDR2 SMNVEV (reference sequence). CDR3 length: 13 residues. V was pared by 7 bases and J by 4 bases, with 13 bases between.

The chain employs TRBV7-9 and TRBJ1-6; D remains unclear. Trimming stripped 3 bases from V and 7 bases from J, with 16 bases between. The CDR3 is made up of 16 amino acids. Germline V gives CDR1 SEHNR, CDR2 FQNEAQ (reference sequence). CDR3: CASSLSSRARNSPLHF. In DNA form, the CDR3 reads TGTGCCAGCAGCTTGAGTTCCCGGGCCCGGAATTCACCCCTCCACTTT. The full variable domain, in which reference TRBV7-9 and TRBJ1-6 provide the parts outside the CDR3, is DTGVSQNPRHKITKRGQNVTFRCDPISEHNRLYWYRQTLGQGPEFLTYFQNEAQLEKSRLLSDRFSAERPKGSFSTLEIQRTEQGDSAMYLCASSLSSRARNSPLHFGNGTRLTVT.

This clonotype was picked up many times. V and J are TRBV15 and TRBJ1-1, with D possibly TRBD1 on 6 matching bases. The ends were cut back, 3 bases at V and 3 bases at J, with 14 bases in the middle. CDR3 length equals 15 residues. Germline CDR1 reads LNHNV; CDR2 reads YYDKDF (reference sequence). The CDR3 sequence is CATSSHREDDTEAFF. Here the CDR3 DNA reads TGTGCCACCAGCAGCCACAGGGAGGATGACACTGAAGCTTTCTTT.

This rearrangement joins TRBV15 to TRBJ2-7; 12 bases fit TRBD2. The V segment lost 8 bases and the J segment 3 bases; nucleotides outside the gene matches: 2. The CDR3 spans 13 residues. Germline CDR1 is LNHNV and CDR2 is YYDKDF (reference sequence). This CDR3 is CATGTSGFYEQYF. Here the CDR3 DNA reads TGTGCCACCGGGACTAGCGGGTTCTACGAGCAGTACTTC.

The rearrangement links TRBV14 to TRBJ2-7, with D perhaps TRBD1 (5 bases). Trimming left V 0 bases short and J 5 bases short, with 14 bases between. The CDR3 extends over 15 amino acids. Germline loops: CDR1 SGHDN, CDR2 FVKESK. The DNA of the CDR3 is TGTGCCAGCAGCCAAGACTCAGGGTCTATCCACGAGCAGTACTTC. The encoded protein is CASSQDSGSIHEQYF.

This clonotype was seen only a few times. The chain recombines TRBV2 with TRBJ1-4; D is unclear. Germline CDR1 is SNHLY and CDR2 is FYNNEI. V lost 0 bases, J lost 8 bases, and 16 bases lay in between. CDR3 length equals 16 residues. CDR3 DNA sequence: TGTGCCAGCAGTGAAGCGCTTCGCGGGTTGGAAGAAAAACTGTTTTTT. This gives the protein CASSEALRGLEEKLFF.

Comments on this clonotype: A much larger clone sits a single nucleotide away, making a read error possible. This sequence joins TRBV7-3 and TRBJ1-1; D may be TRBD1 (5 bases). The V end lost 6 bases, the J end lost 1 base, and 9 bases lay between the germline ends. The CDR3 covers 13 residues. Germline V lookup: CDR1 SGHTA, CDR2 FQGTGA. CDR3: CASRGRPNTEAFF. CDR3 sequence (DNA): TGTGCCAGCAGGGGACGGCCGAACACTGAAGCTTTCTTT.

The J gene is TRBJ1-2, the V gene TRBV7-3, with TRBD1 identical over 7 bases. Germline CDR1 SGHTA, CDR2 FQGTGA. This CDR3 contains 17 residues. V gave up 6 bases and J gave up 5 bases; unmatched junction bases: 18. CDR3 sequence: CASSLTPEGARVYGYTF. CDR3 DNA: TGTGCCAGCAGTTTGACGCCAGAGGGGGCGCGTGTATATGGCTACACCTTC. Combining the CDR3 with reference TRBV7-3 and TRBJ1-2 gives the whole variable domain GAGVSQTPSNKVTEKGKYVELRCDPISGHTALYWYRQSLGQGPEFLIYFQGTGAADDSGLPNDRFFAVRPEGSVSTLKIQRTERGDSAVYLCASSLTPEGARVYGYTFGSGTRLTVV.